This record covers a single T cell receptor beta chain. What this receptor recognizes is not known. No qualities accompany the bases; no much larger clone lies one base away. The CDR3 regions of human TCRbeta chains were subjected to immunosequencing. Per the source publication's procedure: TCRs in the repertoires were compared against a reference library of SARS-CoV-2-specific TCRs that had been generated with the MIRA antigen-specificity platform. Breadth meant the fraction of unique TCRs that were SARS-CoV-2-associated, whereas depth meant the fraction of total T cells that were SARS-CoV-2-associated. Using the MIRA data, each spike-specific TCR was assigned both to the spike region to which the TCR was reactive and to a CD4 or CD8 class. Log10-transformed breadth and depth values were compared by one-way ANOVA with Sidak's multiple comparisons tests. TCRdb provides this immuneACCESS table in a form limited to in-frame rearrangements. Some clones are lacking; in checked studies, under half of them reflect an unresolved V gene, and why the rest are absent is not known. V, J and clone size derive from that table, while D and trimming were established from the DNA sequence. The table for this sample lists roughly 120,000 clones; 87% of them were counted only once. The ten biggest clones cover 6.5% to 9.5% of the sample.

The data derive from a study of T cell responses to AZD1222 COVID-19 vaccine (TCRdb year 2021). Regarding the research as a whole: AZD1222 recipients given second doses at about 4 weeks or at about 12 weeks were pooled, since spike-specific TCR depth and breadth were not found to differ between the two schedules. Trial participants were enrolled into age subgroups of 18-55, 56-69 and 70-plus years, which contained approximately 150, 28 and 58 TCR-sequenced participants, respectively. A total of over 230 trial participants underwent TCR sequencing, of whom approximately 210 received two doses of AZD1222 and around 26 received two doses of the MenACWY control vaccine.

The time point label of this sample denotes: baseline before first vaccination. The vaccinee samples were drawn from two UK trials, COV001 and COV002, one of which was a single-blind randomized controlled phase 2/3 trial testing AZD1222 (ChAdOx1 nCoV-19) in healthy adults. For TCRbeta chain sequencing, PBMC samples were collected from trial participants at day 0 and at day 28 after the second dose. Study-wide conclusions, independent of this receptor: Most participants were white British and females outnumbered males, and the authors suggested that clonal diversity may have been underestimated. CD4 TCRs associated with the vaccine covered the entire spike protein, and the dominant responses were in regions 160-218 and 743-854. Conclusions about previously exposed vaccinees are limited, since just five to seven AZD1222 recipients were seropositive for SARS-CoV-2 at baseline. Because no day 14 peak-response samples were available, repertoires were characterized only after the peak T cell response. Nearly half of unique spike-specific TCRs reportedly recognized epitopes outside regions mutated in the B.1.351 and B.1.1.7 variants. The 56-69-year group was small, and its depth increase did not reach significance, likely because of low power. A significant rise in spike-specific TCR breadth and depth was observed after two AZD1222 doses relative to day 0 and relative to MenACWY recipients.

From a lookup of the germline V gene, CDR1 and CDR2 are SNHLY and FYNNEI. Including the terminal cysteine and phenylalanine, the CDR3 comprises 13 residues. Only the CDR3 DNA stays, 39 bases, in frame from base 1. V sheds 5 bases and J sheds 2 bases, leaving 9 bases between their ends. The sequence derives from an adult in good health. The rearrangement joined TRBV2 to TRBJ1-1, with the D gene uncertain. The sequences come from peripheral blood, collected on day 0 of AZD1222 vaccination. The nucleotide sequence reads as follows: TGTGCCAGCAGTAACAAACTTAACACTGAAGCTTTCTTT. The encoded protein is CASSNKLNTEAFF. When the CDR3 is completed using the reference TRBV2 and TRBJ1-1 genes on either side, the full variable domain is EPEVTQTPSHQVTQMGQEVILRCVPISNHLYFYWYRQILGQKVEFLVSFYNNEISEKSEIFDDQFSVERPDGSNFTLKIRSTKLEDSAMYFCASSNKLNTEAFFGQGTRLTVV.